One and the same sample provided the 4 T cell receptor beta chains below, sequenced in a study of memory CD4+ T cells and cytomegalovirus serostatus (dated by TCRdb to between 2017 and 2020). Libraries came from the immunoSEQ multiplex PCR assay. The clones in this table, taken by TCRdb from immuneACCESS, are in-frame only. Not every clone is retained; where verified, under half of the shortfall comes from an unresolved V gene, and the cause of the rest is unknown. This sample lists roughly 42,000 clones; around 80% were detected once. Together, the top ten hold 0.55% to 0.6% of the sample. Single viable CD3+CD4+CD8-CD45RO+ cells were sorted as memory CD4+ T cells on a FACSAria II. The source material was memory CD4+ T cells from blood. These TCRs come from an adult in good health and CMV-seronegative.

The chain carries TRBV2 and TRBJ1-5; 8 bases align to TRBD1. J was trimmed by 2 bases and V by 2 bases; bases with no gene match: 2. Germline V lookup: CDR1 SNHLY, CDR2 FYNNEI. The CDR3 consists of 15 residues. CDR3 region: CASSEWGQGNQPQHF. As DNA, the CDR3 is TGTGCCAGCAGTGAATGGGGACAGGGCAATCAGCCCCAGCATTTT.

This chain uses TRBV27 with TRBJ2-6, with a possible D match to TRBD1 (5 bases). Germline V gene lookup returns CDR1 MNHEY and CDR2 SMNVEV (reference sequence). This CDR3 spans 15 amino acids. V lost 6 bases and J lost 2, with 11 bases in between. CDR3 sequence: CASSRKTAGANVLTF. The CDR3 nucleotides read TGTGCCAGCAGCCGGAAGACAGCTGGGGCCAACGTCCTGACTTTC.

The CDR3 coding sequence is TGTGCCAGCAGAGACATGGACAGGAACTCTGGAAACACCATATATTTT. This sequence encodes CASRDMDRNSGNTIYF. The chain links TRBV2 to TRBJ1-3, with 7 bases lining up with TRBD1. This CDR3 is 16 amino acids long. The junction had 8 bases not matched to a gene; V was cut back by 6 bases and J by 0 bases. Per germline, CDR1 SNHLY and CDR2 FYNNEI.

V gene TRBV27 combines with J gene TRBJ2-1, with D uncertain. Germline CDR1 MNHEY, CDR2 SMNVEV (reference sequence). The CDR3 length is 14 residues. V lost 2 bases and J 5 bases, leaving 10 bases between the germline ends. The CDR3 DNA is TGTGCCAGCAGTTTAAATTCCAGAGACAATGAGCAGTTCTTC. As protein: CASSLNSRDNEQFF.